The clone carrying this TCR beta chain has only a few counts. Deletions cut 3 bases from V and 10 bases from J, with 21 bases between. This CDR3 spans 16 amino acids. Per the germline V gene, CDR1 is KGHDR and CDR2 is SFDVKD. TCRdb re-analysed the RT-PCR reads in MiXCR, keeping a single row per CDR3 protein. The repertoire consists of about 680,000 distinct CDR3 sequences, with 14% occurring once and the leading ten covering about 3.9%. Sequenced: memory CD4+ T cells from blood. This chain connects TRBV24-1 to TRBJ1-5; D is possibly TRBD1 (5 bases). The sequence was obtained from a female donor in good health, serving as a healthy control. CDR3: CATSDVGSGASGPQHF. DNA for the CDR3: TGTGCCACCAGTGATGTGGGGTCCGGGGCCTCGGGACCCCAGCATTTT.